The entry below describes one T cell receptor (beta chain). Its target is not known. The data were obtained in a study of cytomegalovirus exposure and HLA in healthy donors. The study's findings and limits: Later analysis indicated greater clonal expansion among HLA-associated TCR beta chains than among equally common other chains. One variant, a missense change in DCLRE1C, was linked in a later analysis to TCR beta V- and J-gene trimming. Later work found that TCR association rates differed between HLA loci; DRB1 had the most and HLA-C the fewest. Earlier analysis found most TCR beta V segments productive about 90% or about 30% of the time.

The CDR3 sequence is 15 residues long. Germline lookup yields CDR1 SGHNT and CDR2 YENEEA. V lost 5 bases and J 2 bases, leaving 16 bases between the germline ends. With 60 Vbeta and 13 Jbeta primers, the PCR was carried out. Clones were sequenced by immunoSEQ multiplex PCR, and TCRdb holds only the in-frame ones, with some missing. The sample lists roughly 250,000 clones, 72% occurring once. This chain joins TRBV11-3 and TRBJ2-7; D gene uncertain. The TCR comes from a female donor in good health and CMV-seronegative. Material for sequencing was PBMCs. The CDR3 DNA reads TGTGCCAGCAGCCTACACAACGACTGGGCCTACGAGCAGTACTTC. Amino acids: CASSLHNDWAYEQYF.